Many counts were recorded for the clone carrying this T cell receptor (beta chain). At one boundary the junction diverges from the germline segment, which might be a read error. The data derive from a study of human T cells and chemical hapten exposure. Study context: Predominantly women, the patients had alopecia areata, totalis or universalis.

Time point reported: patch test 2, 6 weeks after DPC sensitization. Regarding treatment: therapeutic diphenylcyclopropenone sensitization with weekly scalp DPC. The CDR3 runs to 15 residues. Germline V CDR1 and CDR2: SGHTA, FQGNSA. TCRdb processed the RACE reads anew with MiXCR; each CDR3 protein has one entry. In the table there are around 360,000 distinct CDR3 sequences, nearly 6.5% of which are singletons. The TCR comes from a woman between 18 and 30 years old with alopecia areata. Some clones in this sample may be carry-over from other donors' samples. The sequences come from whole blood, collected in connection with sensitization to the hapten diphenylcyclopropenone (DPC). The chain couples TRBV7-2 to TRBJ1-4, with D possibly being TRBD1 (5 bases). The CDR3 coding sequence is TGTGCCAGCAGCATGACCGGGACCGCTAACGAAAAACTGTTTTTT. Translated, it gives CASSMTGTANEKLFF.